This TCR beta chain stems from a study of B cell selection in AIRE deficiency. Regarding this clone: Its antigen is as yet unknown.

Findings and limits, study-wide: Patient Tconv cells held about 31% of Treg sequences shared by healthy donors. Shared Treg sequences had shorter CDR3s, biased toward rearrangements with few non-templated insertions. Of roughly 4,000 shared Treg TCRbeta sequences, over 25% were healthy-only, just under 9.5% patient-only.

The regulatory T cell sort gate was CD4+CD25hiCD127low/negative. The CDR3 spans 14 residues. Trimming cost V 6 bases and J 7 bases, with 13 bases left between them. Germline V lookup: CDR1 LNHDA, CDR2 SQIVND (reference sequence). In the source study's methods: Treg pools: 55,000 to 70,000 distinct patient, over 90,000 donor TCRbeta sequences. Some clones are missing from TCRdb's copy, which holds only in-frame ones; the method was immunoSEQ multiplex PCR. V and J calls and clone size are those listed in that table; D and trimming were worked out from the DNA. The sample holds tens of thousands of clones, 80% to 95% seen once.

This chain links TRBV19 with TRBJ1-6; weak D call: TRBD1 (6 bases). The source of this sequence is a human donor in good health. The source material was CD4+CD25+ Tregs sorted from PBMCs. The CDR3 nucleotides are TGTGCCAGTAGGGCTACAGGGCGGAATTCACCCCTCCACTTT. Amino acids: CASRATGRNSPLHF. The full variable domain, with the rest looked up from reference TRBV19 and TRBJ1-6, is DGGITQSPKYLFRKEGQNVTLSCEQNLNHDAMYWYRQDPGQGLRLIYYSQIVNDFQKGDIAEGYSVSREKKESFPLTVTSAQKNPTAFYLCASRATGRNSPLHFGNGTRLTVT.